This is a list of T cell receptor beta chains from one sample in a study of vaccination effects on CD4 cells after COVID-19. Using immunoSEQ multiplex PCR, the repertoire was profiled, and TCRdb retains in-frame clones only, with some absent. The sample records fewer than 85,000 clones, around 76% being singletons. Their antigen targets remain unknown. The starting material was CD4+ T cells from PBMCs cultured with SARS-CoV-2 spike peptides, obtained before COVID-19 vaccination. The receptors here all came from a human donor who received a COVID-19 vaccine. Each CDR3 is given with its conserved first and last residue. The D gene is left open where the match is weak. For some rows the clone size is stated as once, few or many, or as a class when expanded; others skip it.

once,TRBD1,TRBJ2-2,TRBV5-6,CASRPWGQGRTGELFF,TGTGCCAGCAGGCCCTGGGGACAGGGGAGGACCGGGGAGCTGTTTTTT
few,-,TRBJ1-1,TRBV7-2,CASSSSLNTEAFF,TGTGCCAGCAGCTCCTCGCTGAACACTGAAGCTTTCTTT
-,-,TRBJ2-3,TRBV7-2,CASSLFDNTDTQYF,TGTGCCAGCAGCTTATTCGACAACACAGATACGCAGTATTTT
few,-,TRBJ1-6,TRBV16,CASSQSSGSGSPLHF,TGTGCCAGCAGCCAATCTTCCGGTTCCGGATCACCCCTCCACTTT
-,-,TRBJ1-4,TRBV7-8,CASSFGPNREKLFF,TGTGCCAGCAGCTTTGGACCTAATAGGGAAAAACTGTTTTTT
-,TRBD2,TRBJ2-1,TRBV19,CASSFRGSGVYNEQFF,TGTGCCAGTAGTTTCCGGGGTAGCGGGGTTTACAATGAGCAGTTCTTC
few,-,TRBJ1-5,TRBV6-5,CASQAVRVQPQHF,TGTGCCAGCCAGGCAGTAAGGGTCCAGCCCCAGCATTTT
-,TRBD1,TRBJ1-5,TRBV28,CATGGGQNQPQHF,TGTGCCACCGGGGGGGGACAGAATCAGCCCCAGCATTTT
-,-,TRBJ1-2,TRBV2,CASSEAGVGGYTF,TGTGCCAGCAGTGAGGCAGGGGTTGGTGGCTACACCTTC
-,-,TRBJ2-3,TRBV7-3,CASSLAAGPRDTQYF,TGTGCCAGCAGCTTAGCTGCGGGGCCGAGGGATACGCAGTATTTT
-,TRBD2,TRBJ2-3,TRBV5-1,CASSLSSGGPSTDTQYF,TGCGCCAGCAGCTTGTCTAGCGGGGGACCAAGCACAGATACGCAGTATTTT
-,-,TRBJ2-2,TRBV4-3,CASSQGYRVDGELFF,TGCGCCAGCAGCCAAGGGTACAGGGTAGACGGGGAGCTGTTTTTT
once,-,TRBJ2-3,TRBV5-1,CASSLSSGTDTQYF,TGCGCCAGCAGCTTGTCCAGTGGCACAGATACGCAGTATTTT
-,-,TRBJ1-4,TRBV30,CAWRDRGNEKLFF,TGTGCCTGGCGGGACCGCGGTAATGAAAAACTGTTTTTT
-,TRBD1,TRBJ2-3,TRBV3-1/TRBV3-2,CASSQNRGNTQYF,TGTGCCAGCAGCCAAAACAGGGGGAATACGCAGTATTTT
-,-,TRBJ1-1,TRBV10-2,CASSEQTVNTEAFF,TGCGCCAGCAGTGAGCAGACAGTGAACACTGAAGCTTTCTTT
-,TRBD1,TRBJ1-1,TRBV30,CAWRNPYLTGRTEAFF,TGTGCCTGGAGGAATCCATACCTGACAGGGAGAACTGAAGCTTTCTTT
-,TRBD2,TRBJ2-2,TRBV7-9,CASSLGVAGTTGELFF,TGTGCCAGCAGCTTAGGAGTAGCGGGGACTACCGGGGAGCTGTTTTTT
-,TRBD2,TRBJ2-5,TRBV29-1,CSHGTSQAETQYF,TGCAGCCACGGGACTAGCCAGGCAGAGACCCAGTACTTC
-,-,TRBJ1-5,TRBV10-3,CATKGSGLSNQPQHF,TGTGCCACCAAAGGATCAGGGTTGAGCAATCAGCCCCAGCATTTT
-,-,TRBJ1-1,TRBV6-6,CASSRQEEAFF,TGTGCCAGCAGCCGACAGGAAGAAGCTTTCTTT
-,-,TRBJ2-2,TRBV19,CASSGERGGRYTGELFF,TGTGCCAGTAGTGGGGAGAGGGGGGGCCGATACACCGGGGAGCTGTTTTTT
-,-,TRBJ2-3,TRBV5-4,CASSPGGGGSGTQYF,TGTGCCAGCAGCCCCGGGGGAGGGGGCTCGGGTACGCAGTATTTT
-,TRBD1,TRBJ1-6,TRBV7-2,CASSLEGTVYNSPLHF,TGTGCCAGCAGCTTAGAAGGGACAGTCTATAATTCACCCCTCCACTTT
-,-,TRBJ2-4,TRBV28,CASSVSIGNIQYF,TGTGCCAGCAGTGTCTCTATAGGAAACATTCAGTACTTC
-,-,TRBJ1-3,TRBV4-1,CASSQENRRSGNTIYF,TGCGCCAGCAGCCAAGAAAACCGTCGCTCTGGAAACACCATATATTTT
-,-,TRBJ1-1,TRBV7-2,CASSFEPLNTEAFF,TGTGCCAGCAGCTTTGAACCGCTGAACACTGAAGCTTTCTTT
-,TRBD1,TRBJ1-6,TRBV6-5,CASSPRDRINSPLHF,TGTGCCAGCAGTCCCCGGGACAGGATTAATTCACCCCTCCACTTT
-,-,TRBJ2-5,TRBV12-3/TRBV12-4,CASRQGVGETQYF,TGTGCCAGCAGACAGGGAGTGGGAGAGACCCAGTACTTC
-,-,TRBJ1-6,TRBV5-1,CASSLALRGAYNSPLHF,TGCGCCAGCAGCTTGGCCCTTCGGGGGGCATATAATTCACCCCTCCACTTT
-,TRBD1,TRBJ2-2,TRBV6-5,CASSYSRTGSTGELFF,TGTGCCAGCAGTTACTCGAGGACAGGGAGCACCGGGGAGCTGTTTTTT
-,TRBD1,TRBJ1-5,TRBV28,CASSFWTGASYNQPQHF,TGTGCCAGCAGTTTTTGGACAGGGGCCAGTTACAATCAGCCCCAGCATTTT
-,-,TRBJ1-1,TRBV14,CASSQKLGTRTEAFF,TGTGCCAGCAGCCAAAAACTGGGCACCAGGACTGAAGCTTTCTTT
-,TRBD1,TRBJ1-2,TRBV6-5,CASSYSGQGGYGYTF,TGTGCCAGCAGTTACTCGGGACAGGGAGGGTATGGCTACACCTTC
-,TRBD1,TRBJ1-3,TRBV2,CASSLPTGVGNTIYF,TGTGCCAGCAGTCTACCTACAGGGGTTGGAAACACCATATATTTT
-,TRBD1,TRBJ1-6,TRBV30,CAWRSGTGPILSSYNSPLHF,TGTGCCTGGAGATCCGGGACAGGGCCTATTCTAAGCTCCTATAATTCACCCCTCCACTTT
-,-,TRBJ1-5,TRBV10-2,CASSEGGGNQPQHF,TGCGCCAGCAGTGAGGGGGGAGGCAATCAGCCCCAGCATTTT